This record concerns one TCR beta chain sequence. The data belong to a study of shared clonotypes between healthy human individuals. Measured with immunoSEQ multiplex PCR; TCRdb has only the in-frame clones, and not every one. The table records approximately 470,000 clones, approximately 78% of them present only once. This TCR derives from a woman in her thirties or forties in good health. Some clones in this sample may be carry-over from other donors' samples. The sequencing input was PBMCs.

CDR3 sequence (DNA): TGTGCCAGCAGTCCGAGGCAGGTGGGCTACTACAATGAGCAGTTCTTC. Its protein is CASSPRQVGYYNEQFF. The genes are TRBV28 and TRBJ2-1; D is uncertain. Germline assignment: CDR1 MDHEN and CDR2 SYDVKM. This CDR3 spans 16 amino acids. The V and J ends lost 5 bases and 3 bases respectively, with 17 bases between them.